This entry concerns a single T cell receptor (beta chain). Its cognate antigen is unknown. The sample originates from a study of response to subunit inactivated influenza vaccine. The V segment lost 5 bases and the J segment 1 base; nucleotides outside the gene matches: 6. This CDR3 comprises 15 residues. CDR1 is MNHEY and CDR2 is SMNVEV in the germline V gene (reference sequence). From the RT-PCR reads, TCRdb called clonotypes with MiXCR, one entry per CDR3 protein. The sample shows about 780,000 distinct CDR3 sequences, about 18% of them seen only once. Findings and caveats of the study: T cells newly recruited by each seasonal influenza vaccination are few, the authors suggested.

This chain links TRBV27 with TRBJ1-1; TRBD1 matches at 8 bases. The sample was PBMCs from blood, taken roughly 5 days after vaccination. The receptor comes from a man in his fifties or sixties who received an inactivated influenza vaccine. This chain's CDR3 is CASSPLGQANTEAFF. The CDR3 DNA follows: TGTGCCAGCAGTCCCCTGGGACAGGCGAACACTGAAGCTTTCTTT.